The present T cell receptor (beta chain) was sequenced within a study of neurological immune-mediated disorders. Findings of the study overall: HTLV-1-associated myelopathy ranked highest for TCR clonal expansion and multiple sclerosis lowest, beneath healthy controls.

Remarks on this clonotype: Its specificity is unknown.

Trimming cost V 5 bases and J 1 base, with 21 bases left between them. The germline gives CDR1 SGHRS, CDR2 YFSETQ. The CDR3 runs 17 residues. TCRdb analysed the 5' RACE reads with MiXCR anew, one entry per CDR3 protein. The data contain some 60,000 distinct CDR3 sequences, around 3.8% of them seen just once; the ten biggest clones take up roughly 2.3%. This sequence joins TRBV5-1 and TRBJ1-1, with unresolved D. The clonotype was recovered from a woman aged 50 to 60 with multiple sclerosis. The sequenced material came from PBMCs. CDR3 sequence reads: CASRTHGGRRSNTEAFF. DNA of the CDR3: TGCGCCAGCAGAACCCATGGCGGTCGGAGGTCGAACACTGAAGCTTTCTTT.